This record concerns one TCR beta chain sequence. What it binds is not known. Each CDR3 protein gets one entry in TCRdb, which reprocessed the 5' RACE reads and gives no DNA. Its table records approximately 330,000 distinct CDR3 sequences. This CDR3 region has 15 residues. The germline gives CDR1 SNHLY, CDR2 FYNNEI. The sample comes from a study of monozygotic twins with inflammatory bowel disease. Study-wide results and limits: Nothing supported a single strong signal or clonotype that was associated with IBD.

The gene calls are TRBV2 and TRBJ2-7; the D call of TRBD1 rests on TCRdb alone, since no DNA is present to check it. Sequenced material: blood. The sequence was collected from a human donor with ulcerative colitis or Crohn's disease, or a healthy co-twin of an affected twin (not recorded which). This CDR3 reads CASARDTAAFYEQYF.